The clone carrying this T cell receptor (beta chain) was observed a handful of times. Losses at the gene ends were 0 bases for V and 5 bases for J; bases not matched to a gene: 6. The CDR3 extends over 15 amino acids. The V gene's germline CDR1 is KGHSH and CDR2 LQKENI. The sample belongs to a study of identical twins. TCRdb re-called the 5' RACE reads through MiXCR, storing one row per CDR3 protein. The sample consists of roughly 480,000 distinct CDR3 sequences, about 24% of them appearing once. These records were also assigned to another study, of T cells expressing NK-cell markers. That source adds: A few donors' CD3+CD56-NKG2C+ cells were dominated by the same clonotypes.

V and J are TRBV18 and TRBJ2-5; 7 nucleotides agree with TRBD2. The TCR was taken from a young woman in good health. What was sequenced was CD4+ T cells sorted from blood. The CDR3 reads CASSPPGLVHETQYF. In DNA form, the CDR3 reads TGTGCCAGCTCACCACCCGGACTAGTGCACGAGACCCAGTACTTC.